The rows below give T cell receptor beta chains drawn from one sample of a study of blood T cell repertoires in COVID-19. Sequenced by immunoSEQ multiplex PCR; TCRdb stores in-frame clones only, minus some. The data show approximately 160,000 clones, with 84% seen just once and roughly 15% held by the top ten. The sequenced sample consisted of peripheral blood. These receptors were collected from a man aged 18 to 29 with active or convalescent COVID-19. CDR3s include the opening cysteine and the closing phenylalanine or tryptophan. Each record gives: V gene, D gene, CDR3 length, J gene, clone size, CDR3 DNA, CDR3 protein. The D gene is left open where the match is weak. A clone size is listed for some rows: how often the clone was seen (once, few, many), or a class if it is expanded.

TRBV24-1	-	16	TRBJ2-1	-	TGTGCCACCAGTGTACCGGGAGCCAGGACCGCCAATGAGCAGTTCTTC	CATSVPGARTANEQFF
TRBV7-2	TRBD1	17	TRBJ1-6	-	TGTGCCAGCAGCCACTCGAGACAGGGGGTCGTTAATTCACCCCTCCACTTT	CASSHSRQGVVNSPLHF
TRBV12-3/TRBV12-4	-	13	TRBJ2-5	-	TGTGCCAGCAGTTTACGGGAATTCGAGACCCAGTACTTC	CASSLREFETQYF
TRBV18	TRBD2	17	TRBJ2-5	-	TGTGCCAGCTCAGATCTAGCGGGAGTTGTATCGGCGGAGACCCAGTACTTC	CASSDLAGVVSAETQYF
TRBV7-8	-	13	TRBJ1-2	-	TGTGCCAGCAGCATACAGGTCGGCTATGGCTACACCTTC	CASSIQVGYGYTF
TRBV18	TRBD2	16	TRBJ2-7	-	TGTGCCAGCTCACCAGCAGACGGGAGGCTTGGCTACGAGCAGTACTTC	CASSPADGRLGYEQYF
TRBV5-4	TRBD1	17	TRBJ1-6	few	TGTGCCAGCAGCTCCTTGACAGGGGGCTTTGGGAATTCACCCCTCCACTTT	CASSSLTGGFGNSPLHF
TRBV2	TRBD1	14	TRBJ1-1	-	TGTGCCAGCAGTATGACAGGGGGTAACACTGAAGCTTTCTTT	CASSMTGGNTEAFF
TRBV3-1/TRBV3-2	-	15	TRBJ2-2	-	TGTGCCAGCAGCCCCCTGAGAGGAGAGAACGGGGAGCTGTTTTTT	CASSPLRGENGELFF
TRBV5-6	TRBD1	17	TRBJ1-1	few	TGTGCCAGCAGCGCTTCCGGGACAGACACCTTAAGTGATGGGGCTTTCTTT	CASSASGTDTLSDGAFF
TRBV7-9	TRBD2	17	TRBJ2-4	-	TGTGCCAGCAGCCCTACAAGGACTAGCGGGAGTCGAGACATTCAGTACTTC	CASSPTRTSGSRDIQYF
TRBV29-1	-	15	TRBJ2-5	-	TGCAGCGTTACCCACTGGGCAGGGATCCAAGAGACCCAGTACTTC	CSVTHWAGIQETQYF
TRBV5-5	TRBD2	16	TRBJ2-1	-	TGTGCCAGCAGCCGGGCTAGCGGGAGGGTTAACAATGAGCAGTTCTTC	CASSRASGRVNNEQFF
TRBV6-1	TRBD1	15	TRBJ1-2	-	TGTGCCAGCAGTGAAGCCTGGGACAGAAACTATGGCTACACCTTC	CASSEAWDRNYGYTF
TRBV7-9	-	12	TRBJ2-7	-	TGTGCCAGCAGCCGTGACAGGTACGAGCAGTACTTC	CASSRDRYEQYF
TRBV5-1	TRBD2	16	TRBJ2-7	-	TGCGCCAGCAGCTCGGTCCTATCTAGCGGGAGCCACGAGCAGTACTTC	CASSSVLSSGSHEQYF
TRBV28	-	15	TRBJ1-1	few	TGTGCCAGCAGTTTGGGCGGAGGGATGAACACTGAAGCTTTCTTT	CASSLGGGMNTEAFF
TRBV4-1	-	13	TRBJ2-7	once	TGCGCCAGCAGCCCCGGGATAACCTACGAGCAGTACTTC	CASSPGITYEQYF
TRBV5-1	-	14	TRBJ2-7	-	TGCGCCAGCAGCTTGGGCAGGGGGGAGTACGAGCAGTACTTC	CASSLGRGEYEQYF
TRBV25-1	-	15	TRBJ2-2	-	TGTGCCAGCAGTGAACCAACAGGGTACACCGGGGAGCTGTTTTTT	CASSEPTGYTGELFF
TRBV7-3	TRBD2	14	TRBJ2-3	-	TGTGCCAGCAGTCCCGGACTAGCGGGAGATACGCAGTATTTT	CASSPGLAGDTQYF
TRBV12-5	TRBD1	18	TRBJ2-2	few	TGTGCTAGTGGTTTGGTACCCGACGGGACAGCGAACACCGGGGAGCTGTTTTTT	CASGLVPDGTANTGELFF
TRBV19	TRBD1	12	TRBJ2-4	-	TGTGCCAGTGGGACAGGGGGAAACATTCAGTACTTC	CASGTGGNIQYF
TRBV5-1	TRBD1	16	TRBJ1-6	-	TGCGCCAGCAGATCCGGGACAGGGGATGTGGATTCACCCCTCCACTTT	CASRSGTGDVDSPLHF
TRBV6-5	-	16	TRBJ1-3	-	TGTGCCAGCAGTTACTCCGCCGCAGGGGTCGTGGACACCATATATTTT	CASSYSAAGVVDTIYF
TRBV19	-	11	TRBJ1-1	-	TGTGCCAGTAGTTCAGGCCCGGAAGCTTTCTTT	CASSSGPEAFF